A single T cell receptor (beta chain) is shown here with its context. These data come from a study of blood T cell repertoires in COVID-19. On the study more broadly: Some COVID-19 samples were acute and others convalescent; all came from the United States, Italy and Spain.

As processed by the authors: Reference gene primer amplification yielded estimated nucleated cell counts. The protocol was immunoSEQ multiplex PCR, while the TCRdb copy is restricted to in-frame clones and leaves out a portion. For V, J and clone size, that table is used; D and trimming come from the DNA. The sample carries under 200,000 clones, roughly 87% recorded once. Participant-given clinical history determined each cohort assignment. The receptor was isolated from a woman aged 50 to 60 who had recovered from COVID-19. Sequenced material: PBMCs or T cells enriched from blood (not recorded which).

This CDR3 is CASSQEAGDVYNEQFF. CDR3 in DNA: TGCGCCAGCAGCCAAGAGGCGGGAGATGTCTACAATGAGCAGTTCTTC. The rearrangement links TRBV4-1 to TRBJ2-1; 7 bases align to TRBD2. The germline CDR1 and CDR2 sequences are MGHRA and YSYEKL. The CDR3 runs 16 residues. Trimming at V came to 0 bases and at J to 3 bases, leaving 5 bases not matched to a gene.